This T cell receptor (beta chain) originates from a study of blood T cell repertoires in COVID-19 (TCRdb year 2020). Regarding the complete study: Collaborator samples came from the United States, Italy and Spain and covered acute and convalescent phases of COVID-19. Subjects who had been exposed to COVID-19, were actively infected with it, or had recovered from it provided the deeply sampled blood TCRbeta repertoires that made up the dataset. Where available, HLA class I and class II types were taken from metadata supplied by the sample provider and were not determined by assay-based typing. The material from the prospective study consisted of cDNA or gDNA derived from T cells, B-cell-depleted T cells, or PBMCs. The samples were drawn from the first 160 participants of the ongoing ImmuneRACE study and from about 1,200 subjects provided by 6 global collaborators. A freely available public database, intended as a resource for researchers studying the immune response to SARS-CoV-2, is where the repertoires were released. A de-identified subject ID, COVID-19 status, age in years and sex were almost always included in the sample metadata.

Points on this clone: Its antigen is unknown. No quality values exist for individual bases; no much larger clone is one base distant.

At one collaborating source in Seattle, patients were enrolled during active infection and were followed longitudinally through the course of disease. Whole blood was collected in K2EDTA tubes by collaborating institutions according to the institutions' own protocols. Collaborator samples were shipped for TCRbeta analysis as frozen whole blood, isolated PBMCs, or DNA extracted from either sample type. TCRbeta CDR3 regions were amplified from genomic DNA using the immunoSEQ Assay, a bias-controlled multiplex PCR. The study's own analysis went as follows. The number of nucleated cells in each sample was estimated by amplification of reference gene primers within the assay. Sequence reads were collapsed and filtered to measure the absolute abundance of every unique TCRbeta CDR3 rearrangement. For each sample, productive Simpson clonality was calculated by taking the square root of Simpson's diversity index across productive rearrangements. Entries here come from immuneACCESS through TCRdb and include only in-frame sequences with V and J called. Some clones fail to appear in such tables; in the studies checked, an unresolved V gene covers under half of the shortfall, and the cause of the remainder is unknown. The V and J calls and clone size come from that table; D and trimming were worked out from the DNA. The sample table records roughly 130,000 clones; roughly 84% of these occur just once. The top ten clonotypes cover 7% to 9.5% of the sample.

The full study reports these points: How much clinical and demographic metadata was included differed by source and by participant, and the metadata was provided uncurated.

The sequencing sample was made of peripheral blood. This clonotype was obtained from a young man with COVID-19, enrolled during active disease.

The DNA sequence follows: TGTGCCAGCAGTGAACGGCAGGGGGGAGAGCAGTTCTTC. Translated, this is CASSERQGGEQFF. The chain is made from TRBV6-1 and TRBJ2-1; TRBD1 might be the D gene, on 7 matching bases. Via the germline V gene, CDR1 is MNHNS and CDR2 SASEGT. Taken from cysteine to phenylalanine, the CDR3 has 13 residues. Only the CDR3 DNA is retained, 39 bases long and in frame from the first base. V drops 2 bases and J drops 10 bases, leaving 12 bases in between.